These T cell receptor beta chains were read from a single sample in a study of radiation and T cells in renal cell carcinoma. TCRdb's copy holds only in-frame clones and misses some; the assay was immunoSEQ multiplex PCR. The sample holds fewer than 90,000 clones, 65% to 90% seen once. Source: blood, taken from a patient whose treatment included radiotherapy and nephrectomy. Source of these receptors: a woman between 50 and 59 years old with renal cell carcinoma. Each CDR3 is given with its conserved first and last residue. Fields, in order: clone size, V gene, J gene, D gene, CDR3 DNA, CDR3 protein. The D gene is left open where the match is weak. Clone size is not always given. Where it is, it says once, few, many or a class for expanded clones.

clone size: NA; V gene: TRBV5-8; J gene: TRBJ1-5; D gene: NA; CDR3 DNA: TGTGCCAGCAGCCACGGGAGCCCCCAGCCCCAGCATTTT; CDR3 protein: CASSHGSPQPQHF
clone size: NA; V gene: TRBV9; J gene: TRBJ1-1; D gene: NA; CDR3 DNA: TGTGCCAGCAGCGTAGAGGCGGGTAACACTGAAGCTTTCTTT; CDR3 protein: CASSVEAGNTEAFF
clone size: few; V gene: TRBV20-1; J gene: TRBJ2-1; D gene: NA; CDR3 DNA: TGCAGTGCTAGTAGCGATGAGCAGTTCTTC; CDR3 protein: CSASSDEQFF
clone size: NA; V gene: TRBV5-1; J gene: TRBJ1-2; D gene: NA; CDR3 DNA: TGCGCCAGCAGCTTGGGGCAGGGTCTCAACTATGGCTACACCTTC; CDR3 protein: CASSLGQGLNYGYTF
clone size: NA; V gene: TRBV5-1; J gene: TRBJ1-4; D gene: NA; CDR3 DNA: TGCGCCAGCAGCCCGGGGACGGTTGCAACTAATGAAAAACTGTTTTTT; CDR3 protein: CASSPGTVATNEKLFF
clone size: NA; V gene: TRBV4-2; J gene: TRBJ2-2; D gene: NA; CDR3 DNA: TGTGCCAGCAGCCAAGATCGGCACACCGGGGAGCTGTTTTTT; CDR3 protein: CASSQDRHTGELFF
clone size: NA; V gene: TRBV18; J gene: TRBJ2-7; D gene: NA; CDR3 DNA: TGTGCCAGCTCACCACAAGACAAGGCCTACGAGCAGTACTTC; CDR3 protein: CASSPQDKAYEQYF
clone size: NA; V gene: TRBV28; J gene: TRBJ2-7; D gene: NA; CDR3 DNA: TGTGCCAGCCCGCCCACCGGGGGGCCTTGGTACGAGCAGTACTTC; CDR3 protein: CASPPTGGPWYEQYF
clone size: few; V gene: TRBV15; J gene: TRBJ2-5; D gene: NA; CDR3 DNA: TGTGCCACCAGCAGGGGTGCAGGGTGGGAGACCCAGTACTTC; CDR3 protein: CATSRGAGWETQYF
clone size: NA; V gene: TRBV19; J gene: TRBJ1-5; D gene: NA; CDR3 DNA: TGTGCCAGTAGTGAACTTGACAGGAGCAATCAGCCCCAGCATTTT; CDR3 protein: CASSELDRSNQPQHF
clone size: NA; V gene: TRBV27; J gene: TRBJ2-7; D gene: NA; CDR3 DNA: TGTGCCAGCAGTTTATATGAAGGTAGCGGAGCCTCCTACGAGCAGTACTTC; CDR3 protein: CASSLYEGSGASYEQYF
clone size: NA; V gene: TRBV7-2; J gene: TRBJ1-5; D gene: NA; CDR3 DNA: TGTGCCAGCAGCTTAGGGGGCAGTAGGAATCAGCCCCAGCATTTT; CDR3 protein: CASSLGGSRNQPQHF
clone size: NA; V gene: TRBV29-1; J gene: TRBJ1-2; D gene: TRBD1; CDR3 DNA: TGCAGCGTCGATCGGGACAGGGGCCGGTATGGCTACACCTTC; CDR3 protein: CSVDRDRGRYGYTF
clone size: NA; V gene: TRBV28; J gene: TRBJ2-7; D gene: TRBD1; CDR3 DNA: TGTGCCAGCAGACCGGGAAGTGGACAGGGCTACGAGCAGTACTTC; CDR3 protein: CASRPGSGQGYEQYF
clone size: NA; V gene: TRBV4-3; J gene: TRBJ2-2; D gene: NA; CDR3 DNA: TGCGCCAGCAGCCAAGGGGATAGCCCCAAAACCGGGGAGCTGTTTTTT; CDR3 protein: CASSQGDSPKTGELFF
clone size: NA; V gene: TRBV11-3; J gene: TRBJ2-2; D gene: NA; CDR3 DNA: TGTGCCAGCAGCCTTAGGGGGACCGGGGAGCTGTTTTTT; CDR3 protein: CASSLRGTGELFF
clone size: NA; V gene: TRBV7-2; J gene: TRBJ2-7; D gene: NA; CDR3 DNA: TGTGCCAGCAGCCGGGAGTTCTACGAGCAGTACTTC; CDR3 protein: CASSREFYEQYF
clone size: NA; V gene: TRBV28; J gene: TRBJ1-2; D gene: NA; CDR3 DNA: TGTGCCAGCAGCATGCGGGACCTCGGTGGCTACACCTTC; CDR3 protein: CASSMRDLGGYTF
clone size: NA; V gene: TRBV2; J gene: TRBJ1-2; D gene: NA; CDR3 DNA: TGTGCCTCCAAGGGCAGCCCCACTATCTATGGCTACACCTTC; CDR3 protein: CASKGSPTIYGYTF
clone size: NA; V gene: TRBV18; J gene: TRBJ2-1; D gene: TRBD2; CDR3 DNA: TGTGCCAGCTCACCACCGGAAGCGGGAGGTTACGTTGAGCAGTTCTTC; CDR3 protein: CASSPPEAGGYVEQFF
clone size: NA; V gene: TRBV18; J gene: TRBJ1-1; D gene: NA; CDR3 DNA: TGTGCCAGCTCACTAGTCAACACTGAAGCTTTCTTT; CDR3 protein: CASSLVNTEAFF
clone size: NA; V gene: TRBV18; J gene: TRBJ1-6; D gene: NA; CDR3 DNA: TGTGCCACCTCAATCGGGAGCTCCTATAATTCACCCCTCCACTTT; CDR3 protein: CATSIGSSYNSPLHF
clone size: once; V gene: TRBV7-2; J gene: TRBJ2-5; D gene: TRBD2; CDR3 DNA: TGTGCCAGCAGCACGGGACTAGCGGGAGTAGAGACCCAGTACTTC; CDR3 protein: CASSTGLAGVETQYF
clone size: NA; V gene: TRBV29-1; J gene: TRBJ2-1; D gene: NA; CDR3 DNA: TGCAGCGTTGTCGGGGGTCTGTACAATGAGCAGTTCTTC; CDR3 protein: CSVVGGLYNEQFF
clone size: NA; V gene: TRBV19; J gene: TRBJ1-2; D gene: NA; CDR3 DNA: TGTGCCAGTAGTATTGAGGGAGAACATGGCTACACCTTC; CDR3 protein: CASSIEGEHGYTF
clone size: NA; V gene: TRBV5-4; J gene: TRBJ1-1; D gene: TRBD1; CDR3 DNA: TGTGCCAGCAGCTTCACAGGGGTGAACACTGAAGCTTTCTTT; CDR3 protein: CASSFTGVNTEAFF
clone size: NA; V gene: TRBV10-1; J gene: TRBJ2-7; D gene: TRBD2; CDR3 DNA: TGCGCCAGCAGCCAAACTAGCGGGAGCTCCTACGAGCAGTACTTC; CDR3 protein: CASSQTSGSSYEQYF
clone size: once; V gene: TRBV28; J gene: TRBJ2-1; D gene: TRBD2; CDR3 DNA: TGTGCCAGCAGTTCGATCGAGGGACTAGCGGAATTAAATGAGCAGTTCTTC; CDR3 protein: CASSSIEGLAELNEQFF
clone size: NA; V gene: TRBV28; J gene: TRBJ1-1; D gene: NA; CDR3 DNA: TGTGCCAGCGGGGCGGACGGCATGAACACTGAAGCTTTCTTT; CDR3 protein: CASGADGMNTEAFF
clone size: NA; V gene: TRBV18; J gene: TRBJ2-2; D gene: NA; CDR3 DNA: TGTGCCAGCTCACCACCGCGGAACACCGGGGAGCTGTTTTTT; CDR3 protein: CASSPPRNTGELFF
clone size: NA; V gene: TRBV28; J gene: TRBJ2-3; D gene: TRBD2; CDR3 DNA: TGTGCCAGCAGTTCCTCGGGACTAGGGGGCACAGATACGCAGTATTTT; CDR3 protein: CASSSSGLGGTDTQYF
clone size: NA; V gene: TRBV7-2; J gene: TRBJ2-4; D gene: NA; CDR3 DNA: TGTGCCAGCACCCTAAAAGTAGCCAAAAACATTCAGTACTTC; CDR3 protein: CASTLKVAKNIQYF
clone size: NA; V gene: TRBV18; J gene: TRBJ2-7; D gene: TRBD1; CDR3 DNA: TGTGCCAGCTCACCGGGGACAGGATCCTACGAGCAGTACTTC; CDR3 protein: CASSPGTGSYEQYF
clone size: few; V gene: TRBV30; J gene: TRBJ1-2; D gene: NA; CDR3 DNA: TGTGCCTGGAAGCTCATCGGGGGTCGGCGGGGCTACACCTTC; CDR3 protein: CAWKLIGGRRGYTF
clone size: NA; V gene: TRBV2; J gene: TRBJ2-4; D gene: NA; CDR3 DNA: TGTGCCACCCAGAGCGGAGGGAACATTCAGTACTTC; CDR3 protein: CATQSGGNIQYF
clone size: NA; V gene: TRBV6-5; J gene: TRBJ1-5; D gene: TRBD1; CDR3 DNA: TGTGCCAGCAGTTCCCCGGGACAGGGGCAACAGCCCCAGCATTTT; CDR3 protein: CASSSPGQGQQPQHF
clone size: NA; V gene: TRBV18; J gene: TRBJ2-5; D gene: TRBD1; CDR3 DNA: TGTGCCAGCTCACCAATAACAGGGGTGCAAGAGACCCAGTACTTC; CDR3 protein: CASSPITGVQETQYF
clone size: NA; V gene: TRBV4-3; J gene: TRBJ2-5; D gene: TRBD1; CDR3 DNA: TGCGCCAGCAGCCAAACCGCCGGGACAGGGGGGGGAGAGACCCAGTACTTC; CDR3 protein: CASSQTAGTGGGETQYF
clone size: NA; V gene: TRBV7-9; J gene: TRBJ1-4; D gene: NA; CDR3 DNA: TGTGCCAGTTCCCCGCAGCGCACTAATGAAAAACTGTTTTTT; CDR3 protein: CASSPQRTNEKLFF
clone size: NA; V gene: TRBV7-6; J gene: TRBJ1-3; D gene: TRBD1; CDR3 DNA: TGTGCCAGCAGCCAGACAGGGGAGAAAGGAAACACCATATATTTT; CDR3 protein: CASSQTGEKGNTIYF
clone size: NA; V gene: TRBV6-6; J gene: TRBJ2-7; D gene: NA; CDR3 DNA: TGTGCCAGCAGTCGAAGGACGGTCTCCTACGAGCAGTACTTC; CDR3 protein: CASSRRTVSYEQYF
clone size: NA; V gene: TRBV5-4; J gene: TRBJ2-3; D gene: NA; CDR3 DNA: TGTGCCAGCAGCTTGCGGCAGGGACCAGATACGCAGTATTTT; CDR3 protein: CASSLRQGPDTQYF
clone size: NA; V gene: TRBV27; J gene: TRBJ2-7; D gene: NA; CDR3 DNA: TGTGCCAGCAGTTCGCAGTCCTACGAGCAGTACTTC; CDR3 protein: CASSSQSYEQYF
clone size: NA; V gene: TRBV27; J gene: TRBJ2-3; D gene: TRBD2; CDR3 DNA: TGTGCCAGCAGTTTATACCCTCCAACTAGCGGGAGGCCCGGAGATACGCAGTATTTT; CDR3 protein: CASSLYPPTSGRPGDTQYF
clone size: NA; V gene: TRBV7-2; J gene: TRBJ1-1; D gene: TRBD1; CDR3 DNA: TGTGCCAGCAGCAGGGACAGGGTGACGAGGACTGAAGCTTTCTTT; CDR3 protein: CASSRDRVTRTEAFF
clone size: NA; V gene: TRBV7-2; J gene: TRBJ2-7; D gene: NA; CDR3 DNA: TGTGCCAGCAGCCTTCTGGATAAGGGGTACCACGAGCAGTACTTC; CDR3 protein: CASSLLDKGYHEQYF
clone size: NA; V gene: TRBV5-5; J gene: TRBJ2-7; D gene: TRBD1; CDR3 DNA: TGTGCCAGCAGCTTCCCGGGACAGGGGTCCTACGAGCAGTACTTC; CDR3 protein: CASSFPGQGSYEQYF
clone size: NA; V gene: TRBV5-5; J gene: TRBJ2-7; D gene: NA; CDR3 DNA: TGTGCCAGCAGCCCCCTCCCGGGTGGGATGACCGAGCAGTACTTC; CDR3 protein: CASSPLPGGMTEQYF
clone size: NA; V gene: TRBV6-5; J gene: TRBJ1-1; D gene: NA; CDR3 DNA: TGTGCCAGCAGGGGAACAGTGAAGAACACTGAAGCTTTCTTT; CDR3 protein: CASRGTVKNTEAFF
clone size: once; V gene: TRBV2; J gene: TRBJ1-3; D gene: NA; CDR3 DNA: TGTGCCAGCAGTGAACTAAGAGCCCGGGGTAACACCATATATTTT; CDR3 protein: CASSELRARGNTIYF
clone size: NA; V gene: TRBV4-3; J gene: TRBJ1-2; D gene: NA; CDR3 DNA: TGCGCCAGCAGCCACGGTACAGGGACCGACTATGGCTACACCTTC; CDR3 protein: CASSHGTGTDYGYTF
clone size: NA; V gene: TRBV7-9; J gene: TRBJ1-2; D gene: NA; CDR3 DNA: TGTGCCAGCAGCTTAGCAGGGGGAAACAACTATGGCTACACCTTC; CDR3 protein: CASSLAGGNNYGYTF
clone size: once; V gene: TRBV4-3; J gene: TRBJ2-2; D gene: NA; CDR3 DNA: TGCGCCAGCAGCCAAGGTGACAGTGGTCCGGACACCGGGGAGCTGTTTTTT; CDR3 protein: CASSQGDSGPDTGELFF
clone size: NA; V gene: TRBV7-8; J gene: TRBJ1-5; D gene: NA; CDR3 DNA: TGTGCCAGCAGCCTAACAGGTAAAGCCAATCAGCCCCAGCATTTT; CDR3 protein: CASSLTGKANQPQHF
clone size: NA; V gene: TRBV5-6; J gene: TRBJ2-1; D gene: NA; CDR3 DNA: TGTGCCAGCCCTGAGCAGTTCTTC; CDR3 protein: CASPEQFF
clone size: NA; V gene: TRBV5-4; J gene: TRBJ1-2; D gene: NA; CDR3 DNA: TGTGCCAGCAGCGGGGCTTCTAACTATGGCTACACCTTC; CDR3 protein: CASSGASNYGYTF
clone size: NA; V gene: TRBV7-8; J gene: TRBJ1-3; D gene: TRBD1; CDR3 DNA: TGTGCCAGCAGCTTAGAGGGGGACAGCTCCATCGTCGTTGGAAACACCATATATTTT; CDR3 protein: CASSLEGDSSIVVGNTIYF
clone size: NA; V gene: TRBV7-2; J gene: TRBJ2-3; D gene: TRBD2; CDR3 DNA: TGTGCCAGCAGCCCGGGACTAGCGGGAGGGGCAGATACGCAGTATTTT; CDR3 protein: CASSPGLAGGADTQYF
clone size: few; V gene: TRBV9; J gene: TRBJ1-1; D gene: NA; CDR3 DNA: TGTGCCAGCAGCGTAGGAACAGGATTCATGAACACTGAAGCTTTCTTT; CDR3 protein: CASSVGTGFMNTEAFF
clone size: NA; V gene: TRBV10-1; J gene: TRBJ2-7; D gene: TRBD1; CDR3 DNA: TGCGCCAGCAGTACAGGGGTGGGGCACGAGCAGTACTTC; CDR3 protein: CASSTGVGHEQYF